The clone carrying this TCR beta chain was found a few times. Its antigen is not known. The data were obtained in a study of T cells in localized non-small cell lung cancer. Findings and limits, study-wide: It was uninvolved adjacent lung that showed the highest T cell clonality, exceeding tumor. With higher T cell density in blood came longer overall survival. Because only a single region of the tumor was sequenced, heterogeneity remains possible.

The table came from immunoSEQ multiplex PCR; TCRdb's copy has only in-frame clones and leaves some out. Of about 3,500 clones listed, 33% are singletons. Germline V gives CDR1 SGHNT, CDR2 YENEEA. The CDR3 runs 15 residues. V lost 0 bases and J 6 bases, leaving 9 bases between the germline ends. Sequencing used normal lung tissue next to the tumor, obtained before any cancer treatment. J is TRBJ1-6 and V is TRBV11-3; TRBD1 is a possible D gene (5 bases). This TCR was sampled from a woman aged 35 to 70 with stage I lung adenocarcinoma. CDR3 region: CASSLEQGGNSPLHF. In nucleotides, the CDR3 is TGTGCCAGCAGCTTAGAGCAGGGAGGTAATTCACCCCTCCACTTT.